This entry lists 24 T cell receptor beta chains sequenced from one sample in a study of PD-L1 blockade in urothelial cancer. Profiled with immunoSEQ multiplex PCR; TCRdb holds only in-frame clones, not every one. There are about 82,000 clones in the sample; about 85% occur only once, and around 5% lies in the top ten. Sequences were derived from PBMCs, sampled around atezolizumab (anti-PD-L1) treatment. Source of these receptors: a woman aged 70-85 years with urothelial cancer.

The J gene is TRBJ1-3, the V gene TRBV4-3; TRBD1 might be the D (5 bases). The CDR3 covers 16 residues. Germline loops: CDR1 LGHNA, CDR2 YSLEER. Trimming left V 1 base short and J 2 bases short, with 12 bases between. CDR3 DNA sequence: TGCGCCAGCAGCCAAGGGGGCAGGTTTGCTGGAAACACCATATATTTT. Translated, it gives CASSQGGRFAGNTIYF.

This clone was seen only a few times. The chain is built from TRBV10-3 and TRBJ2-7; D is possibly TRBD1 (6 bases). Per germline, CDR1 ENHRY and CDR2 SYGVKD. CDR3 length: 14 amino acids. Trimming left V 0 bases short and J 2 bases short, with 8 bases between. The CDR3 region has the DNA TGTGCCATCAGTGAGTCTACAGGGACCTACGAGCAGTACTTC. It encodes CAISESTGTYEQYF.

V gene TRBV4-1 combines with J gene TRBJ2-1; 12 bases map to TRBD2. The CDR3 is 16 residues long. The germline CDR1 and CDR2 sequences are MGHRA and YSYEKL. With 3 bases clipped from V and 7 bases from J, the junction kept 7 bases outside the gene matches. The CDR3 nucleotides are TGCGCCAGCAGCCACCTAGCGGGAGGGGACATAAATGAGCAGTTCTTC. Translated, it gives CASSHLAGGDINEQFF.

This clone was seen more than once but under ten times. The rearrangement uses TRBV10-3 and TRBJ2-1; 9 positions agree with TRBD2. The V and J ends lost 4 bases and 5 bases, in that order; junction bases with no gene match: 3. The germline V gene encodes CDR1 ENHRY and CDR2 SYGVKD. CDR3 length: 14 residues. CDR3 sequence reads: CAISGGLANNEQFF. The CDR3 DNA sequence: TGTGCCATCAGTGGAGGACTAGCGAACAATGAGCAGTTCTTC.

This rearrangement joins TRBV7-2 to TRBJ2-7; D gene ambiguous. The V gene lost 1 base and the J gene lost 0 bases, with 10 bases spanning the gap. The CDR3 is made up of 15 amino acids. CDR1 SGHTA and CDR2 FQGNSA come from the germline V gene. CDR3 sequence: CASSLGRVFSYEQYF. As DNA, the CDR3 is TGTGCCAGCAGCTTAGGTCGTGTATTCTCCTACGAGCAGTACTTC.

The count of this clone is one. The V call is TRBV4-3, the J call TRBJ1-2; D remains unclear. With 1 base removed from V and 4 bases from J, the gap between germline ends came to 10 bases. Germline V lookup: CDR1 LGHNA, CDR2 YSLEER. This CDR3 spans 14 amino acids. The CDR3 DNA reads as TGCGCCAGCAGCCAAGCGTACCAGGTCTATGGCTACACCTTC. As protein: CASSQAYQVYGYTF.

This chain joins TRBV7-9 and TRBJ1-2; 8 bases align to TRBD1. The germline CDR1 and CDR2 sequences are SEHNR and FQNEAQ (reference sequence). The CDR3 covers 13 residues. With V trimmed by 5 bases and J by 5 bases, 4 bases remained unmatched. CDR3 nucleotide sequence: TGTGCCAGCAGCGCGGACAGGGTTTATGGCTACACCTTC. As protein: CASSADRVYGYTF. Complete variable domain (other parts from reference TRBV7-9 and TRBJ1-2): DTGVSQNPRHKITKRGQNVTFRCDPISEHNRLYWYRQTLGQGPEFLTYFQNEAQLEKSRLLSDRFSAERPKGSFSTLEIQRTEQGDSAMYLCASSADRVYGYTFGSGTRLTVV.

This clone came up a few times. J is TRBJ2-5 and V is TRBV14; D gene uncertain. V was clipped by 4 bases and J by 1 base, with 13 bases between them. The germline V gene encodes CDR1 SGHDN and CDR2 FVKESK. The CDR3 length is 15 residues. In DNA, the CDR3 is TGTGCCAGCAGCCCCATTGGTAGCATCCAAGAGACCCAGTACTTC. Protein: CASSPIGSIQETQYF.

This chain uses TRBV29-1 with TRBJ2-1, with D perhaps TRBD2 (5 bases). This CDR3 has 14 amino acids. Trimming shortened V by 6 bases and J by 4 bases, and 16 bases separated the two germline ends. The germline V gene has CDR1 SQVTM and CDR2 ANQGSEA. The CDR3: CSVSLTRVYNEQFF. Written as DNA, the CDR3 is TGCAGCGTGTCCCTTACGCGGGTTTACAATGAGCAGTTCTTC.

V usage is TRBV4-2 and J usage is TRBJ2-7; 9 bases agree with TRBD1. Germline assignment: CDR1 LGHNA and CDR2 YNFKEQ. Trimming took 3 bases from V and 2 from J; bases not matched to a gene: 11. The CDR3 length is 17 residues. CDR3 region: CASSQPVRDRETYEQYF. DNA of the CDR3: TGTGCCAGCAGCCAGCCCGTTCGGGACAGGGAGACCTACGAGCAGTACTTC.

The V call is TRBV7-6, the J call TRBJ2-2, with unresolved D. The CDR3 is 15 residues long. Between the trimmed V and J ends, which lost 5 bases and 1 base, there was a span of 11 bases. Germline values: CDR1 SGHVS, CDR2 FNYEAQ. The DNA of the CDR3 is TGTGCCAGCAGCCCGTTATCGGTGAACACCGGGGAGCTGTTTTTT. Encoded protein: CASSPLSVNTGELFF.

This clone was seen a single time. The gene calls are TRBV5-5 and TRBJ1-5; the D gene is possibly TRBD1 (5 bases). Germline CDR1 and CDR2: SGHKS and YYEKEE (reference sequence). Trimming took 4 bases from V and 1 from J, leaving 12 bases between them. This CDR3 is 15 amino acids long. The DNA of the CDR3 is TGTGCCAGCAGCCCGAAGCAGGGAAGCAATCAGCCCCAGCATTTT. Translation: CASSPKQGSNQPQHF.

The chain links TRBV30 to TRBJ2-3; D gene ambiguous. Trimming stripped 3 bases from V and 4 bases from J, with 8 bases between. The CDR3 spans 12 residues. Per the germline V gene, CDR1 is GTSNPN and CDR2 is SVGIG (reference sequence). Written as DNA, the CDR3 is TGTGCCTGGAGCCTGAGTCCAGATACGCAGTATTTT. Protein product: CAWSLSPDTQYF.

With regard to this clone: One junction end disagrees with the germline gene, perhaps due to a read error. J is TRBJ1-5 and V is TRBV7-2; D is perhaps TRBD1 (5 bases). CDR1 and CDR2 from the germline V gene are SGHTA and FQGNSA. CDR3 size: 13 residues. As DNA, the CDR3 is TGTGCCAGCAGCCCAGACTTAGACAGCTGGTTCGATTTT. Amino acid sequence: CASSPDLDSWFDF. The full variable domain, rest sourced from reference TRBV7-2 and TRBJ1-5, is GAGVSQSPSNKVTEKGKDVELRCDPISGHTALYWYRQSLGQGLEFLIYFQGNSAPDKSGLPSDRFSAERTGGSVSTLTIQRTQQEDSAVYLCASSPDLDSWFDFGDGTRLSIL.

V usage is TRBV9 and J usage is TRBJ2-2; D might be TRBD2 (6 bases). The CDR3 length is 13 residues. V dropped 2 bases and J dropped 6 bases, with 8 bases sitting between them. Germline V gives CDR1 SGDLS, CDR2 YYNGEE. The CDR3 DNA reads TGTGCCAGCAGCGTCCTAGCGCCCGGGGAGCTGTTTTTT. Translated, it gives CASSVLAPGELFF.

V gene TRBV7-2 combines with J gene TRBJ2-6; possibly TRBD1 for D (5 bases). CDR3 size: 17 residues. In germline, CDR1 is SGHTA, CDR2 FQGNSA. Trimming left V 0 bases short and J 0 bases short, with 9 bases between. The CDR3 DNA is TGTGCCAGCAGCTTAGCAGGGGTAATCTCTGGGGCCAACGTCCTGACTTTC. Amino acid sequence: CASSLAGVISGANVLTF.

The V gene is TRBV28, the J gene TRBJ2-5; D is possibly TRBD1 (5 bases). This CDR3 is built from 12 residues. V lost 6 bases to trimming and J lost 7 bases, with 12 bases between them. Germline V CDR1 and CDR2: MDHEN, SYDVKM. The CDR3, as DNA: TGTGCCAGCAGCACAGGTCCGCGGACCCAGTACTTC. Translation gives CASSTGPRTQYF.

DNA of the CDR3: TGCGCCAGCACCGTTAGAGCCTACCAAGAGACCCAGTACTTC. It specifies CASTVRAYQETQYF. V is TRBV5-1 and J is TRBJ2-5, with D unclear. The ends were cut back, 6 bases at V and 0 bases at J, with 12 bases in the middle. CDR1 SGHRS and CDR2 YFSETQ come from the germline V gene. CDR3 size: 14 residues.

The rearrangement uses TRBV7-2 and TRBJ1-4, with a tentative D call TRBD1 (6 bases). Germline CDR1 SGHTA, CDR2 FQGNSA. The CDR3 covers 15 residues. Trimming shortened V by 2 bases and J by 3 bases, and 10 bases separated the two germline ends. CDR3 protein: CASSLRGGANEKLFF. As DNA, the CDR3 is TGTGCCAGCAGCTTAAGGGGGGGAGCTAATGAAAAACTGTTTTTT.

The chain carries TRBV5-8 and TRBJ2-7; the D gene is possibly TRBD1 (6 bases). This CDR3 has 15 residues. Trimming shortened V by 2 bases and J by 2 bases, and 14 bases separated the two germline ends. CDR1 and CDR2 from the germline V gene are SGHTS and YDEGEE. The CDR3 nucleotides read TGTGCCAGCAGCTTAGGGACAACTCCGGCCTACGAGCAGTACTTC. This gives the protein CASSLGTTPAYEQYF.

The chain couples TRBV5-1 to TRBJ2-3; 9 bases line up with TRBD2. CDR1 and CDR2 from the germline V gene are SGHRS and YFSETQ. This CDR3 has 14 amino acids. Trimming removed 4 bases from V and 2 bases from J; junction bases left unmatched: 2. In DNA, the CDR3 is TGCGCCAGCAGCCCGGGACTAGCCACAGATACGCAGTATTTT. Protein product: CASSPGLATDTQYF.

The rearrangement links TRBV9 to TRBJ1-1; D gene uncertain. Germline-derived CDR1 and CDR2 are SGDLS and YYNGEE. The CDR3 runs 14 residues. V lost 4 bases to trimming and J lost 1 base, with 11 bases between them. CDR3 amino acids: CASSSQTGNTEAFF. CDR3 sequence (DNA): TGTGCCAGCAGCTCCCAGACGGGGAACACTGAAGCTTTCTTT.

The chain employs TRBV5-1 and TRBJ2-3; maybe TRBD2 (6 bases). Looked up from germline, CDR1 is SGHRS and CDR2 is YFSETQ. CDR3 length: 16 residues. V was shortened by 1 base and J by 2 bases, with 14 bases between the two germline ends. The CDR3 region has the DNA TGCGCCAGCAGCTTGAATCTAGCGAGTAACACAGATACGCAGTATTTT. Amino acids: CASSLNLASNTDTQYF. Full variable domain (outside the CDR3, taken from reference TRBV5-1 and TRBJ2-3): KAGVTQTPRYLIKTRGQQVTLSCSPISGHRSVSWYQQTPGQGLQFLFEYFSETQRNKGNFPGRFSGRQFSNSRSEMNVSTLELGDSALYLCASSLNLASNTDTQYFGPGTRLTVL.

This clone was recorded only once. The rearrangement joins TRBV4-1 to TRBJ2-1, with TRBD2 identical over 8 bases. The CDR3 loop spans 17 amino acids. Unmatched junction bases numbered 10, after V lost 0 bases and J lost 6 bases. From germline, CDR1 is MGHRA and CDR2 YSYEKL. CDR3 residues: CASSQDPASGLGNEQFF. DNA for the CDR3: TGCGCCAGCAGCCAAGATCCGGCTAGCGGGTTAGGCAATGAGCAGTTCTTC.